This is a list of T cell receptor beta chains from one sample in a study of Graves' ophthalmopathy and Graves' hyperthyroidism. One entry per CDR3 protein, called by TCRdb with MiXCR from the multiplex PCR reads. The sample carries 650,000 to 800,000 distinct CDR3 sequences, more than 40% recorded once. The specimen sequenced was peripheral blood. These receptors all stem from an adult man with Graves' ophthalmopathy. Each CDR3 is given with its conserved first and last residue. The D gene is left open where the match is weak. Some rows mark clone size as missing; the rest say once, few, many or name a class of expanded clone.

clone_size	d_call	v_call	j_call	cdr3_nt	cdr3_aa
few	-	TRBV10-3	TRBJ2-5	TGTGCCATCAGTGAGGGGTTGGGAAAACAAGAGACCCAGTACTTC	CAISEGLGKQETQYF
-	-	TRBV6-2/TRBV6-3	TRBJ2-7	TGTGCCAGCAGTAACTGGGATGGCTACGAGCAGTACTTC	CASSNWDGYEQYF
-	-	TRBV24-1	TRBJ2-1	TGTGCCACCAGTGTCGTCGGCGGTGCCTACAATGAGCAGTTCTTC	CATSVVGGAYNEQFF
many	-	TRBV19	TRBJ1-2	TGTGCCAGTAGTTCAAGGGGTGCGGGGAACTATGGCTACACCTTC	CASSSRGAGNYGYTF
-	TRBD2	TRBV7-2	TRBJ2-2	TGTGCCAGCAGCCCGACACTAGCGGATAACACCGGGGAGCTGTTTTTT	CASSPTLADNTGELFF
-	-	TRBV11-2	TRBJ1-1	TGCGCCAGCAGCCAAGATCACAGAATGAACACTGAAGCTTTCTTT	CASSQDHRMNTEAFF
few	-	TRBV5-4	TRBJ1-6	TGTGCCAGCAGCTTTGACGCTTCCTATAATTCACCCCTCCACTTT	CASSFDASYNSPLHF
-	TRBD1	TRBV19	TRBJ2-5	TGTGCCAGTAGTATCCGGACAGGGGGGCGGGAGACCCAGTACTTC	CASSIRTGGRETQYF
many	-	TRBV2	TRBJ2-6	TGTGCCAGCAGCCCGGACTCTGGGGCCAACGTCCTGACTTTC	CASSPDSGANVLTF
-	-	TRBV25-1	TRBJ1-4	TGTGCCAGCAGTGCTCGGCAGAAAAATGGAAAACTGTTTTTT	CASSARQKNGKLFF
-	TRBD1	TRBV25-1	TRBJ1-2	TGTGCCAGCTCACAGGACAGGGCTGGTAGTGGCTACACCTTC	CASSQDRAGSGYTF
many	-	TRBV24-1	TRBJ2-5	TGTGCCACCAGTGATTCTACGTTCGGGGAGACCCAGTACTTC	CATSDSTFGETQYF
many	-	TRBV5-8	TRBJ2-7	TGTGCCAGCAGCCCGCGGGGCTCCTACGAGCAGTACTTC	CASSPRGSYEQYF
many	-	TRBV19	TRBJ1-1	TGTGCCAGTGCCGTATCTCGGAACACTGAAGCTTTCTTT	CASAVSRNTEAFF
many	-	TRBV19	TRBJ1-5	TGTGCCAGTATAGGGCGGCGGAGCAATCAGCCCCAGCATTTT	CASIGRRSNQPQHF
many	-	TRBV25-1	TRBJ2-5	TGTGCCAGCAGTCGGGGAGGGGGCGAGACCCAGTACTTC	CASSRGGGETQYF
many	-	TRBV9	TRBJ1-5	TGTGCCAGCAGCGTAGGCGGGGGTAATAGCAATCAGCCCCAGCATTTT	CASSVGGGNSNQPQHF
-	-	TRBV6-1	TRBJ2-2	TGTGCCAGCAGGCCAACTCAGGCGCACACCGGGGAGCTGTTTTTT	CASRPTQAHTGELFF
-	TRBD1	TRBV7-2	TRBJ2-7	TGTGCCAGCAGCTTGGCGGGACAGGGGAGCTACGAGCAGTACTTC	CASSLAGQGSYEQYF
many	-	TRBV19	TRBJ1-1	TGTGCCAGTAGTATATGGACTGAAGCTTTCTTT	CASSIWTEAFF
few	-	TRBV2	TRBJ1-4	TGTGCCAGCAGTGAGTATGACGGACCCGCCGCAACTAATGAAAAACTGTTTTTT	CASSEYDGPAATNEKLFF
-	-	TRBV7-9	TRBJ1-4	TGTGCCAGCAGCGCTGCTACAAGCTCCTACAATGAAAAACTGTTTTTT	CASSAATSSYNEKLFF
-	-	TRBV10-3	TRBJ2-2	TGTGCCAGAGTACAGGGCAACACCGGGGAGCTGTTTTTT	CARVQGNTGELFF
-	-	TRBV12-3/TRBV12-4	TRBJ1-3	TGTGCCAGCAGTTATGGGGGGCGCGGAAACACCATATATTTT	CASSYGGRGNTIYF
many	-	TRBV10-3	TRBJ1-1	TGTGCCATCAGTGAGTCGGGGATGAACACTGAAGCTTTCTTT	CAISESGMNTEAFF
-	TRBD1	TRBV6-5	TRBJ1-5	TGTGCCAGCGGAAGGGGGACAGCGGGCAATCAGCCCCAGCATTTT	CASGRGTAGNQPQHF
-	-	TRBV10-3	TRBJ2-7	TGTGCCAGCAGAGCACAGGGAACGTACGAGCAGTACTTC	CASRAQGTYEQYF
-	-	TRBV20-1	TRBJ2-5	TGCAGTGCTACAGGGGGGCACACTGAAGAGACCCAGTACTTC	CSATGGHTEETQYF
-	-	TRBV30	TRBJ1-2	TGTGCCTGGAGCGCCTACTTTGGGGGCTACACCTTC	CAWSAYFGGYTF
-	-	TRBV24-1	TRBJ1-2	TGTGCCAGCAGTGAAGTTCTTCTTGGGGGGACGGCGCACTATGGCTACACCTTC	CASSEVLLGGTAHYGYTF
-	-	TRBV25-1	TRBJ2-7	TGTGCCAGCAGTGAATCCATGGGGTCCGGACGCTACGAGCAGTACTTC	CASSESMGSGRYEQYF
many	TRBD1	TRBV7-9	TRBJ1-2	TGTGCCAGCAGCCCCGACAGGGATGGCTACACCTTC	CASSPDRDGYTF
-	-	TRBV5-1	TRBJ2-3	TGCGCCAGCAGAGGGGCGGCCGCAGGCACAGATACGCAGTATTTT	CASRGAAAGTDTQYF
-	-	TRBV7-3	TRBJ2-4	TGTGCCAGCAGCCCTGTTCGGGGGCGTATAAACATTCAGTACTTC	CASSPVRGRINIQYF
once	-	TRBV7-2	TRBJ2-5	TGCGCCAGCAGCCAAGAGGCAGGAGAGACCCAGTACTTC	CASSQEAGETQYF
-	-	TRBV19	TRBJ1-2	TGTGCCTGGAGCGCCCTGGGCCCCAACTATGGCTACACCTTC	CAWSALGPNYGYTF
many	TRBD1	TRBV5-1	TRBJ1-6	TGCGCCAGCAGCCTCCGGGACAGGGAGACCAATTCACCCCTCCACTTT	CASSLRDRETNSPLHF
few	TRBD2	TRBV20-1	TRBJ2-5	TGCAGTGCAAATCTTAAGCGGGGGGCTTGGGAGACCCAGTACTTC	CSANLKRGAWETQYF
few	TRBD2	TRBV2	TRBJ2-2	TGTGCCATCTCAAAGAGGCGGGAGCAGGCCACCGGGGAGCTGTTTTTT	CAISKRREQATGELFF
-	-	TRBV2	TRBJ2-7	TGTGCCAGCAGTGAATTGGATCATTCCTACGAGCAGTACTTC	CASSELDHSYEQYF
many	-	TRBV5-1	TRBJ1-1	TGCGCCAGCAGCCAAAGGTCCGGGAACGCTGAAGCTTTCTTT	CASSQRSGNAEAFF
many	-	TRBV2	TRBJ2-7	TGTGCCAGCAGTATCCGGGACCGACGCCACGAGCAGTACTTC	CASSIRDRRHEQYF
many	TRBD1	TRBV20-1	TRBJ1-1	TGCAGTGCCGACCGGGACAGCATGAACACTGAAGCTTTCTTT	CSADRDSMNTEAFF
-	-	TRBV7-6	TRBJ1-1	TGTGCCAGCAGCTTAGAGGGCTGGGGCACTGAAGCTTTCTTT	CASSLEGWGTEAFF
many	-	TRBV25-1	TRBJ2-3	TGTGCCAGCAGTGAATATAACGGATCTTTCACAGATACGCAGTATTTT	CASSEYNGSFTDTQYF
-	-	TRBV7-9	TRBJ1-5	TGCGCCAGCAGCCAAGATTGGGGGGGGGGCGGCAATCAGCCCCAGCATTTT	CASSQDWGGGGNQPQHF
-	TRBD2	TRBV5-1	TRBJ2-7	TGCGCCAGCAGCTTGGCCCAGGCTAGCGGGAGTTACGAGCAGTACTTC	CASSLAQASGSYEQYF
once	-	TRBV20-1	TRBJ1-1	TGCAGTGCTAGAGAGGGGACTAGCGGGGTTGAGCAGTTCTTT	CSAREGTSGVEQFF